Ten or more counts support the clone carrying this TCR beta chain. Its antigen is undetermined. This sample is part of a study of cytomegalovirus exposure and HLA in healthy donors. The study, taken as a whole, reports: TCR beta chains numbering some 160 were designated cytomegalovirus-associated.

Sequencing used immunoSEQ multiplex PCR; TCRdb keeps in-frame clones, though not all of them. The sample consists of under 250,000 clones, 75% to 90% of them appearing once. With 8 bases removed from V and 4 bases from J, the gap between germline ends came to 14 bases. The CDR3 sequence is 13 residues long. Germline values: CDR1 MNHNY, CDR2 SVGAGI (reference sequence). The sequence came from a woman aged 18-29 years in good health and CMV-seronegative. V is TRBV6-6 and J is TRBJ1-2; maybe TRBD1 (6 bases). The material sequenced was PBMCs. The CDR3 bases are TGTGCCAGCCGGGCAGGGGCGGTCTATGGCTACACCTTC. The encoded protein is CASRAGAVYGYTF.